This T cell receptor (beta chain) was sequenced during a study of shared T cell receptors in the human thymus. This CDR3 spans 17 amino acids. Trimming shortened V by 0 bases and J by 7 bases, and 21 bases separated the two germline ends. The V gene's germline CDR1 is ENHRY and CDR2 SYGVKD. Clones were sequenced by immunoSEQ multiplex PCR, and TCRdb holds only the in-frame ones, with some missing. The sample carries over 65,000 clones, roughly 95% recorded once. This clone came up a few times. The sequence came from a human donor. The chain recombines TRBV10-3 with TRBJ2-5; either TRBD1 or TRBD2 may supply D (5 bases each). Material: thymocytes. For the CDR3, the DNA is TGTGCCATCAGTGAGTCGGGGTTCCCGGGGCAGGCGGCGACCCAGTACTTC. This sequence encodes CAISESGFPGQAATQYF.